This TCR beta chain was sequenced during a study of blood T cell repertoires in COVID-19. Looking at the study overall: Sites in the United States, Italy and Spain provided acute and convalescent COVID-19 samples. PBMCs, B-cell-depleted T cells, or T cells provided the cDNA or gDNA that made up the material.

Profiling relied on immunoSEQ multiplex PCR, and the TCRdb table lists in-frame clones only, not all of them. The top ten clones hold over 0.45% of a sample with around 89,000 clones, approximately 89% of them seen once. Trimming removed 3 bases from V and 5 bases from J, with 20 bases in between. The CDR3 has 16 residues. Germline V gene data show CDR1 as LNHDA and CDR2 as SQIVND (reference sequence). The chain recombines TRBV19 with TRBJ2-7; D possibly corresponds to TRBD1 (5 bases). The clonotype comes from a man aged 55-75 years with acute or convalescent COVID-19. Input material: peripheral blood. The DNA for the CDR3 is TGTGCCAGTAGTATGTCCTCCGACGTGGGGCTCCACGAGCAGTACTTC. Its protein is CASSMSSDVGLHEQYF. Variable domain in full (rest from reference TRBV19 and TRBJ2-7): DGGITQSPKYLFRKEGQNVTLSCEQNLNHDAMYWYRQDPGQGLRLIYYSQIVNDFQKGDIAEGYSVSREKKESFPLTVTSAQKNPTAFYLCASSMSSDVGLHEQYFGPGTRLTVT.